This TCR beta chain is drawn from a study of regulatory T cells in long-lasting Graves disease. Study-wide context: Graves' cases, newly diagnosed, had used antithyroid drugs under 3 months. Whole-study results and caveats: TRBV28, TRBJ1-2 and TRBJ2-5 emerged as the favored segments in persistent disease. Thyroid tissue went unstudied; only peripheral blood was examined. Persistent patients had a count of shared public clonotypes (2,741) that exceeded that of new patients (966).

Many counts were recorded for this clonotype. Antigen unknown. From germline, CDR1 is MNHEY and CDR2 SVGEGT. There are 17 residues in the CDR3. The V end lost 10 bases, the J end lost 2 bases, and 25 bases lay between the germline ends. Assembly of TCR beta libraries relied on iRepertoire HTBI primers together with Arm-PCR of CDR3 regions. Using its own MiXCR run on the multiplex PCR reads, TCRdb lists one record per CDR3 protein. The sample includes under 250,000 distinct CDR3 sequences, 20% to 25% of them seen just once. Time point described: newly diagnosed GD, antithyroid drugs for less than 3 months. The TCR library used RNA extracted from PBMCs.

The specimen comprised peripheral blood mononuclear cells (PBMCs), sampled at new diagnosis, from a patient treated with antithyroid drugs. The chain couples TRBV6-2 or TRBV6-3 to TRBJ2-3, with D perhaps matching TRBD2 (6 bases). The receptor was derived from a female donor with Graves disease. This chain's CDR3 is CATQLRPTGLLTDTQYF. The CDR3, as DNA: TGTGCCACGCAACTCCGACCCACGGGACTCCTCACAGATACGCAGTATTTT.